Listed below are T cell receptor beta chains from one sample, sequenced in a study of T-cell memory formation after mild COVID-19. TCRdb fed the 5' RACE reads into MiXCR, producing one record per CDR3 protein. This table holds around 300,000 distinct CDR3 sequences, under 20% found once. The sample consisted of PBMCs or a T cell subset sorted from them (not recorded which). Receptor source: a man younger than 35 who had mild COVID-19 (a few samples of this study predate the infection). Cell type and time point are not known. Both conserved end residues are part of each CDR3. Each record gives: V gene, J gene, CDR3 protein.

V: TRBV5-1; J: TRBJ2-5; CDR3: CASREPTETQYF
V: TRBV5-1; J: TRBJ1-1; CDR3: CASSFRALNTEAFF
V: TRBV10-3; J: TRBJ2-1; CDR3: CAISESIGDSYNEQFF
V: TRBV21-1; J: TRBJ2-7; CDR3: CASSLTGAFHEQYF
V: TRBV7-2; J: TRBJ1-1; CDR3: CASSLEAYNTEAFF
V: TRBV5-1; J: TRBJ2-7; CDR3: CASSFGGANTFSSYEQYF
V: TRBV6-6; J: TRBJ1-2; CDR3: CASSSDSRSF
V: TRBV7-9; J: TRBJ2-2; CDR3: CASSLSGTGATGELFF
V: TRBV7-6; J: TRBJ1-2; CDR3: CASSLYGEGGYTF
V: TRBV2; J: TRBJ2-5; CDR3: CASSGVGGPRETQYF
V: TRBV7-9; J: TRBJ1-6; CDR3: CASSPDGGSRHSPLHF
V: TRBV4-2; J: TRBJ2-7; CDR3: CASGLAGYEQYF
V: TRBV5-1; J: TRBJ2-2; CDR3: CASSLVASGGPNTGELFF
V: TRBV6-5; J: TRBJ1-1; CDR3: CASSPQGASTEAFF
V: TRBV12-3/TRBV12-4; J: TRBJ2-1; CDR3: CASSALPGRGSSYNEQFF
V: TRBV7-6; J: TRBJ2-1; CDR3: CASSFSDRARDNEQFF
V: TRBV4-1; J: TRBJ1-4; CDR3: CASSHWGLNEKLFF
V: TRBV4-2; J: TRBJ2-7; CDR3: CASSQSTGPYYEQYF
V: TRBV12-3/TRBV12-4; J: TRBJ1-1; CDR3: CASSWGGTEAFF
V: TRBV6-5; J: TRBJ1-2; CDR3: CASSPAIGTGTSFFYGYTF
V: TRBV9; J: TRBJ2-2; CDR3: CASSVLRGGELFF
V: TRBV6-2/TRBV6-3; J: TRBJ2-1; CDR3: CASSYSTPPEQFF
V: TRBV12-3/TRBV12-4; J: TRBJ1-1; CDR3: CASRRWGSGNTEAFF
V: TRBV20-1; J: TRBJ1-6; CDR3: CSARVAGIDSPLHF
V: TRBV6-1; J: TRBJ2-2; CDR3: CASSMGLAGGADTGELFF
V: TRBV7-2; J: TRBJ2-1; CDR3: CASSPGDGGRIEQFF
V: TRBV11-2; J: TRBJ1-5; CDR3: CASSLDQGAMHF
V: TRBV12-3/TRBV12-4; J: TRBJ2-2; CDR3: CASSPGQGATGELFF
V: TRBV20-1; J: TRBJ2-2; CDR3: CSASGLAGDTNTGELFF